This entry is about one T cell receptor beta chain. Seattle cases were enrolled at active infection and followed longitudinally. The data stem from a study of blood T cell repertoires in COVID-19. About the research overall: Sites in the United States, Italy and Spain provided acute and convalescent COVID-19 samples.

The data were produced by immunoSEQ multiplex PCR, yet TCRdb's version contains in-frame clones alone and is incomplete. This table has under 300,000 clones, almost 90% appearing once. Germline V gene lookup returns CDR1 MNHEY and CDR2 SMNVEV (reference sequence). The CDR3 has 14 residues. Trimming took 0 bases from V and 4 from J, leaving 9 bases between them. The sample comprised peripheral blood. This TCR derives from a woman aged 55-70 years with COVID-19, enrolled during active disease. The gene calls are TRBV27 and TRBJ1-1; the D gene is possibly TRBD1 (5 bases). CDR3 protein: CASSLSMGGTEAFF. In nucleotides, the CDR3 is TGTGCCAGCAGTTTATCGATGGGGGGCACTGAAGCTTTCTTT.